Each of the 4 T cell receptor beta chains below was sequenced from the same sample in a study of cytomegalovirus exposure and HLA in healthy donors. Sequencing used immunoSEQ multiplex PCR; TCRdb keeps in-frame clones, though not all of them. In the table there are more than 85,000 clones, 88% of which are singletons. Material: PBMCs. The receptors come from a woman aged 25 to 39 in good health and CMV-seropositive.

The rearrangement links TRBV4-3 to TRBJ2-2; D not certain. Between the trimmed V and J ends, which lost 0 bases and 4 bases, there was a span of 15 bases. The CDR3 covers 17 residues. Germline-derived CDR1 and CDR2 are LGHNA and YSLEER. As DNA, the CDR3 is TGCGCCAGCAGCCAAGATGCGCGGCACAAGATCACCGGGGAGCTGTTTTTT. Its translation is CASSQDARHKITGELFF.

The chain uses TRBV7-3 and TRBJ2-1, with 8 nucleotides matching TRBD1. V dropped 4 bases and J dropped 7; count of bases not matched to a gene: 6. This CDR3 is built from 14 residues. Germline V gives CDR1 SGHTA, CDR2 FQGTGA. The CDR3 sequence: CASSSGQGKNEQFF. In nucleotides, the CDR3 is TGTGCCAGCAGCTCCGGACAGGGCAAGAATGAGCAGTTCTTC.

This chain joins TRBV5-6 and TRBJ2-1; D might be TRBD1 (7 bases). The CDR3 has 13 residues. Trimming shortened V by 4 bases and J by 12 bases, and 17 bases separated the two germline ends. CDR1 SGHDT and CDR2 YYEEEE come from the germline V gene. As DNA, the CDR3 is TGTGCCAGCAGCGCGGGGACAGTAGGAGGGCAGTTCTTC. It codes for CASSAGTVGGQFF.

This clone was observed a single time. The V call is TRBV7-9, the J call TRBJ2-7; a weak D match, TRBD2 (5 bases). The CDR3 runs 13 residues. V shed 3 bases and J shed 4 bases, with 10 bases lying between them. Germline V gene sequence: CDR1 SEHNR, CDR2 FQNEAQ (reference sequence). CDR3 protein: CASSLWWEYEQYF. CDR3 coding DNA: TGTGCCAGCAGCTTGTGGTGGGAGTACGAGCAGTACTTC.